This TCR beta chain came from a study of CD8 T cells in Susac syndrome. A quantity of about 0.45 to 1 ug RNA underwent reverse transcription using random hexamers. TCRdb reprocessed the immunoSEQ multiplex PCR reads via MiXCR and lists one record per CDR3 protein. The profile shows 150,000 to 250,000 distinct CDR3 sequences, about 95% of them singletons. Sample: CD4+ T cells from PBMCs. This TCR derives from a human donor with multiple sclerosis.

CDR3 in DNA: TGCAGCGTTGATGCTACGAACAGGGGGAGTGAAGGCTACACCTTC. Protein product: CSVDATNRGSEGYTF. The chain combines TRBV29-1 with TRBJ1-2; 8 bases map to TRBD1. J lost 8 bases, V lost 3 bases, and 14 bases had no gene match. The CDR3 sequence is 15 residues long. Germline V gene lookup returns CDR1 SQVTM and CDR2 ANQGSEA. Using reference TRBV29-1 and TRBJ1-2 for the parts outside the CDR3, the full variable domain is SAVISQKPSRDICQRGTSLTIQCQVDSQVTMMFWYRQQPGQSLTLIATANQGSEATYESGFVIDKFPISRPNLTFSTLTVSNMSPEDSSIYLCSVDATNRGSEGYTFGSGTRLTVV.